These T cell receptor beta chains were read from a single sample in a study of blood T cells in healthy people across ages. TCRdb re-analysed the 5' RACE reads in MiXCR, keeping a single row per CDR3 protein. The table shows around 2 million distinct CDR3 sequences, with approximately 40% occurring only once. Specimen: blood. These receptors were obtained from a human donor in good health. Each CDR3 is given with its conserved first and last residue. The order of the fields is V gene, CDR3 length, D gene, clone size, J gene, CDR3 protein, CDR3 DNA. The D gene is left open where the match is weak. Clone size is stated in some rows and not others, as once, few, many or a class when expanded.

TRBV29-1	14	TRBD1	.	TRBJ2-3	CSVGTGVRTDAQYF	TGCAGCGTTGGGACAGGAGTGAGGACAGATGCGCAGTATTTT
TRBV14	15	TRBD1	many	TRBJ1-2	CASSQGQGANYGYTF	TGTGCCAGCAGCCAAGGACAGGGCGCTAACTATGGCTACACCTTC
TRBV5-1	17	.	.	TRBJ2-1	CASSFSPINGGWDEQFF	TGCGCCAGCAGCTTTTCTCCCATTAACGGGGGTTGGGATGAGCAGTTCTTC
TRBV9	16	TRBD2	.	TRBJ2-1	CASSPRVAGDHNEQFF	TGTGCCAGCAGCCCGCGCGTAGCGGGGGACCACAATGAGCAGTTCTTC
TRBV5-1	14	.	few	TRBJ2-5	CASSLGLTRETQYF	TGCGCCAGCAGCTTAGGACTCACCAGGGAGACCCAGTACTTC
TRBV20-1	13	TRBD1	once	TRBJ2-1	CSAYRGNNNEQFF	TGCAGTGCTTACAGGGGAAATAACAATGAGCAGTTCTTC
TRBV11-2	16	.	.	TRBJ1-2	CASSLDRWAGAYGYTF	TGTGCCAGCAGCTTAGACCGCTGGGCAGGGGCATATGGCTACACCTTC
TRBV24-1	16	TRBD2	once	TRBJ2-5	CATSDKGTSGKETQYF	TGTGCCACCAGTGATAAGGGCACTAGCGGGAAGGAGACCCAGTACTTC
TRBV4-3	17	TRBD2	few	TRBJ2-2	CASSQESGLANTGELFF	TGCGCCAGCAGCCAAGAATCAGGACTAGCAAACACCGGGGAGCTGTTTTTT
TRBV29-1	13	.	.	TRBJ1-4	CSVGGAVGEKLFF	TGCAGCGTTGGGGGGGCAGTCGGTGAAAAACTGTTTTTT
TRBV27	14	.	.	TRBJ2-3	CASSFLRDPHTQYF	TGTGCCAGCAGTTTTCTACGGGACCCCCATACGCAGTATTTT
TRBV5-1	14	.	.	TRBJ1-6	CASSPDSDNSPLHF	TGCGCCAGCAGTCCCGACAGCGATAATTCACCCCTCCACTTT
TRBV29-1	12	.	few	TRBJ1-3	CSVGDRRNTIYF	TGCAGCGTAGGGGACCGTCGAAACACCATATATTTT
TRBV14	14	.	.	TRBJ2-7	CASSRIQPASEQYF	TGTGCCAGCAGCCGAATACAGCCTGCCTCCGAGCAGTACTTC
TRBV10-3	12	.	.	TRBJ2-1	CATWTGTDEQFF	TGTGCCACCTGGACTGGTACGGATGAGCAGTTCTTC
TRBV5-1	13	.	once	TRBJ2-7	CASSLGPGHEQYF	TGCGCCAGCAGCTTGGGACCGGGGCACGAGCAGTACTTC
TRBV24-1	13	.	.	TRBJ1-2	CATSDYTGYGYTF	TGTGCCACCAGTGATTATACAGGATATGGCTACACCTTC
TRBV2	14	TRBD1	few	TRBJ2-2	CASSWTGYTGELFF	TGTGCCAGCAGTTGGACAGGATACACCGGGGAGCTGTTTTTT
TRBV6-2/TRBV6-3	15	.	few	TRBJ2-7	CASSYTRTISYEQYF	TGTGCCAGCAGCTATACCAGGACTATTTCCTACGAGCAGTACTTC
TRBV7-6	15	TRBD1	few	TRBJ2-7	CASSLVGQGTYEQYF	TGTGCCAGCAGCTTAGTCGGACAGGGAACCTACGAGCAGTACTTC
TRBV3-1	14	TRBD2	.	TRBJ2-5	CASSQASGEETQYF	TGTGCCAGCAGCCAGGCTAGCGGGGAGGAGACCCAGTACTTC
TRBV20-1	15	TRBD1	few	TRBJ1-5	CSAGRGEIGRQPQHF	TGCAGTGCCGGCAGGGGGGAGATCGGGCGGCAGCCCCAGCATTTT
TRBV15	13	.	.	TRBJ1-1	CATSRDRSTEAFF	TGTGCCACCAGCAGAGACCGGAGTACTGAAGCTTTCTTT
TRBV15	15	.	.	TRBJ2-7	CATSRQGWGSYEQYF	TGTGCCACCAGCAGGCAGGGGTGGGGCTCCTACGAGCAGTACTTC
TRBV6-2/TRBV6-3	17	.	.	TRBJ2-1	CASSYSPTDSSYNEQFF	TGTGCCAGCAGTTACTCACCGACAGACAGCTCCTACAATGAGCAGTTCTTC
TRBV29-1	16	.	once	TRBJ2-3	CSVGDMTARLGDTQYF	TGCAGCGTTGGGGATATGACAGCTAGACTCGGAGATACGCAGTATTTT
TRBV7-2	13	.	many	TRBJ2-1	CASSLGWGNEQFF	TGTGCCAGCAGTTTAGGTTGGGGGAATGAGCAGTTCTTC
TRBV18	17	TRBD2	.	TRBJ2-7	CASSPYGTSGNPYEQYF	TGTGCCAGCTCACCCTACGGGACTAGCGGTAATCCCTACGAGCAGTACTTC
TRBV7-9	15	.	few	TRBJ1-1	CASSLFPGSDTEAFF	TGTGCCAGCAGCTTATTTCCAGGGTCTGACACTGAAGCTTTCTTT
TRBV11-2	15	.	few	TRBJ2-7	CASSLSPHHPYEQYF	TGTGCCAGCAGCTTGAGTCCGCACCACCCCTACGAGCAGTACTTC
TRBV28	14	.	.	TRBJ1-2	CASSLSGSLYGYTF	TGTGCCAGCAGTTTATCGGGTTCCCTTTATGGCTACACCTTC
TRBV6-5	11	.	many	TRBJ2-5	CASSSSETQYF	TGTGCCAGCAGCTCATCGGAGACCCAGTACTTC
TRBV12-3/TRBV12-4	13	.	.	TRBJ1-2	CASSFGARRGYTF	TGTGCCAGCAGTTTTGGGGCAAGACGGGGCTACACCTTC
TRBV28	14	.	few	TRBJ1-2	CASSLRALNYGYTF	TGTGCCAGCAGTTTGAGGGCGTTAAACTATGGCTACACCTTC
TRBV7-2	15	.	few	TRBJ2-7	CASSPSGRATYEQYF	TGTGCCAGCAGCCCCTCGGGGCGGGCCACCTACGAGCAGTACTTC
TRBV4-3	17	TRBD1	few	TRBJ2-4	CASSQGRGGQGGLWQYF	TGCGCCAGCAGCCAAGGAAGGGGTGGACAGGGTGGTCTGTGGCAGTACTTC
TRBV20-1	17	TRBD1	.	TRBJ2-7	CSASRDRERLGLYEQYF	TGCAGTGCTAGCCGGGACAGGGAGCGCCTCGGGCTCTACGAGCAGTACTTC
TRBV7-2	15	.	.	TRBJ2-1	CASTQGSEGTNEQFF	TGTGCCAGCACCCAGGGCAGCGAGGGAACCAATGAGCAGTTCTTC
TRBV6-2/TRBV6-3	13	TRBD2	few	TRBJ2-1	CAGRTSGLNEQFF	TGTGCCGGACGGACTAGCGGGCTTAATGAGCAGTTCTTC
TRBV7-9	15	.	.	TRBJ1-1	CASRLLTVESPEAFF	TGTGCCAGCCGACTACTGACAGTCGAGAGCCCTGAAGCTTTCTTT
TRBV12-3/TRBV12-4	15	.	.	TRBJ2-5	CASSLAGYYQETPYF	TGTGCCAGCAGTTTAGCCGGGTACTACCAAGAGACCCCGTACTTC
TRBV4-3	14	.	.	TRBJ1-4	CASSQVTANEKLFF	TGCGCCAGCAGCCAAGTTACGGCTAATGAAAAACTGTTTTTT
TRBV20-1	17	TRBD1	many	TRBJ1-1	CSADSPKYGTGSKEAFF	TGCAGTGCCGACAGCCCGAAGTACGGGACAGGGAGTAAGGAAGCTTTCTTT
TRBV19	14	.	few	TRBJ1-5	CASSRVYSNQPQHF	TGTGCCAGTAGCAGGGTTTATAGCAATCAGCCCCAGCATTTT
TRBV11-1	17	TRBD1	.	TRBJ2-1	CASSLDPITGGRNEQFF	TGTGCCAGCAGCTTAGACCCGATAACAGGGGGGCGCAATGAGCAGTTCTTC
TRBV2	15	.	.	TRBJ1-5	CASSDRSLSNQPQHF	TGTGCCAGCAGTGACAGGTCCCTTAGCAATCAGCCCCAGCATTTT
TRBV11-3	16	.	.	TRBJ2-5	CASSPRLGTSRETQYF	TGTGCCAGCAGCCCCCGGTTGGGAACGTCCCGAGAGACCCAGTACTTC
TRBV5-1	17	.	many	TRBJ1-2	CASSLAGAAGAHYGYTF	TGCGCCAGCAGCTTGGCGGGGGCAGCCGGTGCTCACTATGGCTACACCTTC
TRBV29-1	15	TRBD1	few	TRBJ1-2	CSVDSGTGLNYGYTF	TGCAGCGTAGACTCCGGGACAGGGTTGAACTATGGCTACACCTTC
TRBV20-1	13	.	.	TRBJ2-7	CSASTGSMNEQYF	TGCAGTGCCTCGACAGGTTCGATGAACGAGCAGTACTTC